The rows below give T cell receptor beta chains drawn from one sample of a study of graft-versus-host responses after intestinal transplantation. Assay: immunoSEQ multiplex PCR; the TCRdb copy retains only in-frame clones and omits some. The table records approximately 10,000 clones, 90% to 95% of them present only once. Sample: PBMCs, taken 8 days after intestinal transplant. The source is a human patient who received an intestinal transplant, so some T cells may come from the graft donor. CDR3s include the opening cysteine and the closing phenylalanine or tryptophan. The order of the fields is J gene, V gene, D gene, clone size, CDR3 DNA, CDR3 protein. D genes are given only for firm matches. For some rows the clone size is stated as once, few or many, or as a class when expanded; others skip it.

>TRBJ2-1|TRBV14|TRBD2|-
TGTGCCAGCAGCCACTTACCGGGACAGGGGGGACTAGCGGGAGTTAATGAGCAGTTCTTC
CASSHLPGQGGLAGVNEQFF
>TRBJ2-2|TRBV11-1|-|once
TGTGCCAGCAGCCAAATTGACAGAGAACCGAACACCGGGGAGCTGTTTTTT
CASSQIDREPNTGELFF
>TRBJ2-7|TRBV11-2|TRBD1|-
TGTGCCAGCAGCTGGATGACAGGGGGCGCGTACGAGCAGTACTTC
CASSWMTGGAYEQYF
>TRBJ2-1|TRBV9|TRBD1|once
TGTGCCAGCAGCGTAGTGGGGACAGGGTTTAATGAGCAGTTCTTC
CASSVVGTGFNEQFF
>TRBJ2-7|TRBV23-1|TRBD1|-
TGCGCCAGCAGTCAACTGGACAGGGGGAGCGGTGAGCAGTACTTC
CASSQLDRGSGEQYF
>TRBJ2-1|TRBV19|TRBD2|-
TGTGCCAGTAGCCCCGGGACTAGCGGGAGTAATGAGCAGTTCTTC
CASSPGTSGSNEQFF
>TRBJ2-1|TRBV18|-|-
TGTGCCAGCTCACCACCCGCAAGCTCCTACAATGAGCAGTTCTTC
CASSPPASSYNEQFF
>TRBJ2-7|TRBV19|TRBD1|-
TGTGCCAGTAGTATCTCCGGGACAGGGCTCGCCGAGCAGTACTTC
CASSISGTGLAEQYF
>TRBJ1-5|TRBV28|-|-
TGTGCCAGCAGGAAGGGATCGGGTCCGGGCAATCAGCCCCAGCATTTT
CASRKGSGPGNQPQHF
>TRBJ2-7|TRBV4-1|-|-
TGCGCCAGCAGCCAAGGGGGCCAGGGGGGGATCTACGAGCAGTACTTC
CASSQGGQGGIYEQYF
>TRBJ1-1|TRBV5-1|-|-
TGCGCCAGCAGCTTGGTGCCTCTGAACACTGAAGCTTTCTTT
CASSLVPLNTEAFF
>TRBJ2-1|TRBV19|-|-
TGTGCCAGTAGTATAGGTGGGACTTCCTACAATGAGCAGTTCTTC
CASSIGGTSYNEQFF
>TRBJ2-7|TRBV6-1|-|-
TGTGCCCTTGAGAAGGCACTTTCCTACGAGCAGTACTTC
CALEKALSYEQYF
>TRBJ2-1|TRBV9|TRBD2|-
TGTGCCAGCAGCACCGGACTAGCGGGAGGTGAGGATGAGCAGTTCTTC
CASSTGLAGGEDEQFF
>TRBJ2-4|TRBV7-9|TRBD2|-
TGTGCCAGCAGCGCCGGGACTAGCGGGAGTGGGCACTTC
CASSAGTSGSGHF
>TRBJ2-2|TRBV4-1|-|-
TGCGCCAGCAGCCACCTTATAACCGGGGAGCTGTTTTTT
CASSHLITGELFF
>TRBJ1-2|TRBV28|-|-
TGTGCCAGCACCCTAGTGTCGGGATATGGCTACACCTTC
CASTLVSGYGYTF
>TRBJ2-1|TRBV27|-|-
TGTGCCAGCAGTTTATTGCCGGGGGAAATACAATACGGGTATCACAATGAGCAGTTCTTC
CASSLLPGEIQYGYHNEQFF
>TRBJ1-4|TRBV27|-|-
TGTGCCAGCAGTTTTAGATCCGATGAAAAACTGTTTTTT
CASSFRSDEKLFF
>TRBJ2-3|TRBV15|-|-
TGTGCCACCAGCTCCCAGCGGAGCGGGCCAGATACGCAGTATTTT
CATSSQRSGPDTQYF
>TRBJ1-5|TRBV19|-|few
TGTGCCAGTAGTTGGCCGGGCAATCAGCCCCAGCATTTT
CASSWPGNQPQHF
>TRBJ1-6|TRBV28|-|-
TGTGCCAGCAGTTTTGCGTCCTATAATTCACCCCTCCACTTT
CASSFASYNSPLHF
>TRBJ2-2|TRBV9|TRBD2|-
TGTGCCAGCAGCGTAGCTCCCAGCGGGGGGGAAACCGGGGAGCTGTTTTTT
CASSVAPSGGETGELFF
>TRBJ2-7|TRBV28|TRBD2|-
TGTGCCAGCAGACCTTGGGGGGGTGGAGACGAGCAGTACTTC
CASRPWGGGDEQYF
>TRBJ1-6|TRBV2|TRBD1|-
TGTGCCAGCAGGTCTGACAGGGGCGGTTCACCCCTCCACTTT
CASRSDRGGSPLHF
>TRBJ2-2|TRBV6-1|-|-
TGTGCCAGCAGTGAAGATAACACCGGGGAGCTGTTTTTT
CASSEDNTGELFF
>TRBJ2-7|TRBV9|TRBD2|-
TGTGCCAGCAGCCCGGGACTAGCGAGAGCCTACGAGCAGTACTTC
CASSPGLARAYEQYF
>TRBJ2-1|TRBV14|-|-
TGTGCCAGCAGCCACCAGGACTATCGATCCCACAATGAGCAGTTCTTC
CASSHQDYRSHNEQFF
>TRBJ1-1|TRBV19|-|-
TGTGCCAGTAGTATAGTCAGGGGCGGTGAAGCTTTCTTT
CASSIVRGGEAFF
>TRBJ2-7|TRBV11-2|TRBD2|-
TGTGCCAGCAGCGAGGGACTCCCGCGGGGGGAGCAGTACTTC
CASSEGLPRGEQYF
>TRBJ2-1|TRBV10-3|TRBD2|-
TGTGCCATCAGTGAGTCGACGGGTGCGGGGGGCCCACGCGAGCAGTTCTTC
CAISESTGAGGPREQFF
>TRBJ2-7|TRBV19|TRBD2|-
TGTGCCAGTAGTTTGAGACTAGCGCCCTACGAGCAGTACTTC
CASSLRLAPYEQYF
>TRBJ2-1|TRBV13|-|once
TGTGCCAGCAGCTCTGGCAGGGGCCCCTACAATGAGCAGTTCTTC
CASSSGRGPYNEQFF
>TRBJ2-3|TRBV9|-|-
TGTGCCAGCAGCGTAGGAACAGGGCGGGCAGATACGCAGTATTTT
CASSVGTGRADTQYF
>TRBJ2-1|TRBV28|-|-
TGTGCCAGCTTGAAGGGGACCTACAATGAGCAGTTCTTC
CASLKGTYNEQFF
>TRBJ1-2|TRBV9|-|-
TGTGCCAGCAGCGTAGATTCAGGAAGTAACTATGGCTACACCTTC
CASSVDSGSNYGYTF
>TRBJ2-7|TRBV29-1|-|-
TGCAGCGTTCTTGGGTACGAGCAGTACTTC
CSVLGYEQYF
>TRBJ2-7|TRBV7-9|-|-
TGTGCCAGCAGCCACGGGTGGGCCGGCTCCTACGAGCAGTACTTC
CASSHGWAGSYEQYF
>TRBJ1-5|TRBV27|-|-
TGTGCCAGCAGTCTCGTGGGGCAGCCCCAGCATTTT
CASSLVGQPQHF
>TRBJ2-2|TRBV7-3|TRBD1|-
TGTGCCAGCAGCTTAAGAGCGACAGGGGTGTACGGGGAGCTGTTTTTT
CASSLRATGVYGELFF
>TRBJ2-5|TRBV11-2|-|-
TGTGCCAGCAGCTTAGAGGGGCTCTTAGGGGAGACCCAGTACTTC
CASSLEGLLGETQYF
>TRBJ1-1|TRBV27|-|-
TGTGCCAGCAGTTTTTATTCTAGCTCGATTGAAGCTTTCTTT
CASSFYSSSIEAFF